This paragraph covers one T cell receptor beta chain sequence. This sample was taken from a study of beta chain features in type 1 diabetes. The V gene lost 2 bases and the J gene lost 0 bases, with 8 bases spanning the gap. The germline V gene has CDR1 MNHEY and CDR2 SVGAGI. CDR3 size: 16 residues. Every bit of the isolated RNA underwent reverse transcription, so sequencing read expressed TCRB transcripts. Assay used: immunoSEQ multiplex PCR; TCRdb lists only in-frame clones, some missing. The sample has around 170,000 clones; 9% to 10% are singletons. Source material: central memory CD4+ T cells from blood. The sequence derives from a young woman in good health. The chain carries TRBV6-5 and TRBJ2-6; no definite D call. CDR3 protein: CASSYRPGSGANVLTF. Here the CDR3 DNA reads TGTGCCAGCAGTTACCGGCCAGGCTCTGGGGCCAACGTCCTGACTTTC.